The 2 T cell receptor beta chains presented below share a single source sample, sequenced in a study of tumor-infiltrating lymphocytes in primary liver carcinoma. Unsorted bulk tissue, about 19-32 mg of it, served as the source for co-extraction of RNA and DNA. Using a constant-region primer together with ProtoScript II reverse transcriptase, TCR beta cDNA was made from roughly 500 ng of total RNA. Construction of TCR beta libraries relied on three successive nested multiplex PCR rounds employing slightly modified ARM-PCR. Rounds one and two of PCR, each of 10 cycles, were primed with TRBV1-TRBV30 forward primers and a C-beta reverse primer. TCRdb reprocessed the multiplex PCR reads via MiXCR and lists one record per CDR3 protein. The sample lists around 70,000 distinct CDR3 sequences, 60% to 80% occurring once. The material sequenced was liver tumor tissue from sampling region 4. The subset: tumor region T4, right-lateral pole. All receptors come from a man between 40 and 49 years old with primary liver carcinoma and hepatitis B virus infection.

On this clonotype: This could be a read error, since a much larger clone is one nucleotide away. The chain links TRBV10-3 to TRBJ2-7; weak D call: TRBD2 (6 bases). The CDR3 runs to 11 residues. Germline V gene lookup returns CDR1 ENHRY and CDR2 SYGVKD. CDR3 nucleotides: TGTGTCATCGGGGGAGGACCAGAGCAGTACTTC. Encoded protein: CVIGGGPEQYF.

CDR3 sequence (DNA): TGTGCCAGCAGCGCGGGACTCTCTGACTGGTACAATGAGCAGTTCTTC. As protein: CASSAGLSDWYNEQFF. The chain has TRBV11-1 and TRBJ2-1; D might be TRBD2 (6 bases). This CDR3 comprises 16 residues. CDR1 and CDR2 (germline): SGHAT, FQDESV (reference sequence). Trimming took off 5 bases at V and 4 bases at J, with 18 bases between the two ends. Full variable domain (rest looked up from reference TRBV11-1 and TRBJ2-1): EAEVAQSPRYKITEKSQAVAFWCDPISGHATLYWYRQILGQGPELLVQFQDESVVDDSQLPKDRFSAERLKGVDSTLKIQPAELGDSAMYLCASSAGLSDWYNEQFFGPGTRLTVL.